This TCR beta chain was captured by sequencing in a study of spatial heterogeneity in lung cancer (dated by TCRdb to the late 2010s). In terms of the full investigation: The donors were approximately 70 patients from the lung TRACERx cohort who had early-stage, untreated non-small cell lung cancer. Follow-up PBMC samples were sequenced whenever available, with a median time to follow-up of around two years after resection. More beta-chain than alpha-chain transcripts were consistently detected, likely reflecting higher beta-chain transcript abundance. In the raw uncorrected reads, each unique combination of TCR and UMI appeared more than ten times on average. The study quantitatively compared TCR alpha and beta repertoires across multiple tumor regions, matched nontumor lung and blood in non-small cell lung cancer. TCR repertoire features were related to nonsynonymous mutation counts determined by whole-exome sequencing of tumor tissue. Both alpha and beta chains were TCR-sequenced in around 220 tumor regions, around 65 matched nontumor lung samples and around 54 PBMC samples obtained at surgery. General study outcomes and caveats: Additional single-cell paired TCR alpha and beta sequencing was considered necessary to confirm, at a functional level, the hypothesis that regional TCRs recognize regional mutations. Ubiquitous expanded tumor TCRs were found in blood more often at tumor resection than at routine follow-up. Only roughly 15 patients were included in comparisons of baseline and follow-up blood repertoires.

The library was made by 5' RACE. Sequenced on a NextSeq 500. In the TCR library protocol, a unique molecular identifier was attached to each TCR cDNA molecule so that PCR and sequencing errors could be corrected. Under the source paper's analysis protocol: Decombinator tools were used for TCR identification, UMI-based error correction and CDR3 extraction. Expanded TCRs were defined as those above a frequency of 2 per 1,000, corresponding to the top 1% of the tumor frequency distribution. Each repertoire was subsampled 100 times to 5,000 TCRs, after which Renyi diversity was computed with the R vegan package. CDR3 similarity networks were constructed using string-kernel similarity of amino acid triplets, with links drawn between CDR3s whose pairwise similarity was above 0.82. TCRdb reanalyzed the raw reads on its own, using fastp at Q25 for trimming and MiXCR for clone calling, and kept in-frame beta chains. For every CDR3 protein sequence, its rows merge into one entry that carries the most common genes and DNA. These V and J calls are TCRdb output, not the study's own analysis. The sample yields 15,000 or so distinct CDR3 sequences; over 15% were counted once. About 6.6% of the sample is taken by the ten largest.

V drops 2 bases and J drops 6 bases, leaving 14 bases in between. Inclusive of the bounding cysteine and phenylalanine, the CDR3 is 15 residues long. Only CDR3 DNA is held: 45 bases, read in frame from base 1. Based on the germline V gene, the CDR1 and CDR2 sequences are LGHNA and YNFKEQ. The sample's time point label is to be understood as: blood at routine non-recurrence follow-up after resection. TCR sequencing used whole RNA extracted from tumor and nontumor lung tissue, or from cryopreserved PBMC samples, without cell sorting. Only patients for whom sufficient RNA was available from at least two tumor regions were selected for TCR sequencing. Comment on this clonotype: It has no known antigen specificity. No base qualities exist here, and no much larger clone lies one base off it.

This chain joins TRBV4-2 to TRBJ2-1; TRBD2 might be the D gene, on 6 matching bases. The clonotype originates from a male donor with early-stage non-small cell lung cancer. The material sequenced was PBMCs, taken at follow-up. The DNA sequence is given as TGTGCCAGCAGCCAATTTTCCTCGGGGGTCAATGAGCAGTTCTTC. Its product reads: CASSQFSSGVNEQFF.